The 11 T cell receptor beta chains reported below all come from one sample, sequenced in a study of PD-1 blockade in mismatch repair-deficient tumors. Sequencing was performed with immunoSEQ multiplex PCR; in TCRdb, only in-frame clones are kept and a portion is missing. The sample records some 51,000 clones, roughly 80% being singletons. Sequencing was performed on peripheral blood, taken roughly 20 weeks after starting pembrolizumab. All receptors derive from an adult with mismatch repair-deficient cancer.

This sequence joins TRBV10-1 and TRBJ2-2; perhaps TRBD1 as D (6 bases). Trimming removed 3 bases from V and 0 bases from J, with 17 bases in between. There are 18 residues in the CDR3. The germline gives CDR1 WNHNN, CDR2 SYGVQD (reference sequence). The CDR3 nucleotides read TGCGCCAGCAGTGACCTTCCCGATACAGGGACGAACACCGGGGAGCTGTTTTTT. This gives the protein CASSDLPDTGTNTGELFF.

This clone was found a few times. The CDR3 is CASTKGNSGAQETQYF. CDR3 DNA: TGTGCCAGCACTAAGGGGAATAGCGGGGCCCAAGAGACCCAGTACTTC. V usage is TRBV11-2 and J usage is TRBJ2-5, with 8 nucleotides matching TRBD2. Trimming at V came to 7 bases and at J to 1 base, leaving 11 bases not matched to a gene. The CDR3 covers 16 residues. Germline V gives CDR1 SGHAT, CDR2 FQNNGV.

The count of this clone is one. The rearrangement joins TRBV18 to TRBJ1-1; 7 positions match TRBD1. Trimming removed 5 bases from V and 5 bases from J; junction bases left unmatched: 5. The CDR3 length is 13 residues. Germline assignment: CDR1 KGHSH and CDR2 LQKENI. The CDR3 spells CASSFQGGTEAFF. DNA for the CDR3: TGTGCCAGCTCATTCCAGGGGGGGACTGAAGCTTTCTTT.

The table lists this clone with a few counts. The chain joins TRBV14 to TRBJ2-7, with a possible D match to TRBD1 (5 bases). Trimming took 3 bases from V and 3 from J, leaving 6 bases between them. The CDR3 has 12 amino acids. Germline values: CDR1 SGHDN, CDR2 FVKESK. CDR3 coding DNA: TGTGCCAGCAGCCAGGACATCTACGAGCAGTACTTC. It is translated as CASSQDIYEQYF. Drawing the rest from reference TRBV14 and TRBJ2-7, the complete variable domain is EAGVTQFPSHSVIEKGQTVTLRCDPISGHDNLYWYRRVMGKEIKFLLHFVKESKQDESGMPNNRFLAERTGGTYSTLKVQPAELEDSGVYFCASSQDIYEQYFGPGTRLTVT.

This clone has only one observation. V gene TRBV28 combines with J gene TRBJ2-1, with 9 bases that match TRBD2. Per germline, CDR1 MDHEN and CDR2 SYDVKM. The J segment lost 9 bases and the V segment lost 1 base, leaving 10 bases of the junction unmatched. This CDR3 is built from 16 residues. The CDR3 protein is CASSLLSSGNNAEQFF. In DNA, the CDR3 is TGTGCCAGCAGTTTATTGTCTAGCGGGAATAACGCTGAGCAGTTCTTC.

In regard to this clone: One end of the junction fails to match germline, which may point to a read error. J is TRBJ2-5 and V is TRBV7-3; D unresolved. From germline, CDR1 is SGHTA and CDR2 FQGTGA. This CDR3 is built from 14 residues. The DNA for the CDR3 is TGTGCCAGCAGCCAGCAAGGTCGACAAGGGACCCAGTACTTC. Its protein is CASSQQGRQGTQYF.

This chain links TRBV7-8 with TRBJ1-1, with D maybe TRBD1 (6 bases). CDR3 length: 15 amino acids. V was pared by 2 bases and J by 2 bases, with 12 bases between. The germline CDR1 and CDR2 sequences are SGHVS and FQNEAQ. CDR3 sequence reads: CASSLITGINTEAFF. The CDR3 bases are TGTGCCAGCAGCTTAATCACAGGGATAAACACTGAAGCTTTCTTT.

The gene calls are TRBV5-4 and TRBJ2-5; possible D gene TRBD2, 7 bases. Germline V gene sequence: CDR1 SGHNT, CDR2 YYREEE (reference sequence). Trimming took 4 bases from V and 1 from J, leaving 23 bases between them. There are 18 residues in the CDR3. CDR3 loop: CASSPFLGGAVPQETQYF. CDR3 coding DNA: TGTGCCAGCAGCCCATTCCTGGGGGGGGCGGTTCCCCAAGAGACCCAGTACTTC.

This chain connects TRBV29-1 to TRBJ1-3; 7 nucleotides match TRBD1. J lost 1 base, V lost 2 bases, and 5 bases had no gene match. CDR3 length: 15 amino acids. Germline V CDR1 and CDR2: SQVTM, ANQGSEA. The CDR3 sequence: CSVEKTGESGNTIYF. The CDR3 nucleotides are TGCAGCGTTGAAAAAACAGGGGAATCTGGAAACACCATATATTTT.

J is TRBJ2-7 and V is TRBV6-1; the match to TRBD1 covers 7 bases. J lost 0 bases, V lost 2 bases, and 7 bases had no gene match. Per the germline V gene, CDR1 is MNHNS and CDR2 is SASEGT. The CDR3 totals 16 residues. The CDR3 coding sequence is TGTGCCAGCAGTGAATTGAGGACAGGCGCCTCCTACGAGCAGTACTTC. It is translated as CASSELRTGASYEQYF.

The rearrangement joins TRBV5-1 to TRBJ2-1; TRBD2 aligns across 10 bases. Unmatched junction bases numbered 12, after V lost 0 bases and J lost 3 bases. Germline CDR1 and CDR2: SGHRS and YFSETQ. CDR3 length equals 19 residues. The CDR3, as DNA: TGCGCCAGCAGCTTGGCCCTAACTCTAGCGGGAGAGTACTACAATGAGCAGTTCTTC. Protein sequence: CASSLALTLAGEYYNEQFF.